Below, 30 T cell receptor beta chains from the same sample are listed, as sequenced in a study of CD8 T cells in Susac syndrome. After extraction with the RNeasy kit, roughly 0.5 to 1 ug of the RNA was reverse transcribed using random hexamers. Via MiXCR, TCRdb re-called the immunoSEQ multiplex PCR reads, giving one row per CDR3 protein. The sample has about 150,000 distinct CDR3 sequences, 95% to 96% seen once. Sequences were obtained from CD4+ T cells from PBMCs. These receptors came from a human donor with Susac syndrome.

The chain couples TRBV5-1 to TRBJ2-5; D gene ambiguous. Germline V gene sequence: CDR1 SGHRS, CDR2 YFSETQ. The V and J ends lost 4 bases and 4 bases respectively, with 11 bases between them. CDR3 length: 13 amino acids. CDR3 nucleotides: TGCGCCAGCAGCCCGCTAGTAGGAGAGACCCAGTACTTC. It translates to CASSPLVGETQYF.

The genes are TRBV30 and TRBJ2-3; 10 bases match TRBD2. This CDR3 region has 15 residues. CDR1 GTSNPN and CDR2 SVGIG come from the germline V gene (reference sequence). Unmatched junction bases numbered 10, after V lost 4 bases and J lost 6 bases. CDR3 sequence: CAWTLGTSGVDTQYF. The CDR3 DNA follows: TGTGCCTGGACCTTGGGAACTAGCGGGGTCGATACGCAGTATTTT.

This clonotype appeared a few times. This chain uses TRBV18 with TRBJ2-6; no reliable D call. The CDR3 sequence is 15 residues long. V lost 6 bases and J 0 bases, leaving 9 bases between the germline ends. Germline V gene data show CDR1 as KGHSH and CDR2 as LQKENI. The CDR3 is CASSPVSSGANVLTF. The CDR3 nucleotides read TGTGCCAGCTCCCCCGTCTCCTCTGGGGCCAACGTCCTGACTTTC.

The V call is TRBV5-4, the J call TRBJ2-5, with TRBD2 matching 14 bases. V trimming: 4 bases; J trimming: 5 bases; junction bases outside the gene matches: 7. The CDR3 covers 16 residues. CDR1 is SGHNT, CDR2 YYREEE, per germline (reference sequence). CDR3 DNA sequence: TGTGCCAGCAGCAAAACCGGGACTAGCGGGGGTGAGACCCAGTACTTC. This sequence encodes CASSKTGTSGGETQYF. The full variable domain, in which reference TRBV5-4 and TRBJ2-5 provide the parts outside the CDR3, is ETGVTQSPTHLIKTRGQQVTLRCSSQSGHNTVSWYQQALGQGPQFIFQYYREEENGRGNFPPRFSGLQFPNYSSELNVNALELDDSALYLCASSKTGTSGGETQYFGPGTRLLVL.

The V call is TRBV14, the J call TRBJ1-1; D remains ambiguous. The germline V and J ends were trimmed by 3 bases and 5 bases, with 7 bases remaining between them. The germline V gene has CDR1 SGHDN and CDR2 FVKESK. The CDR3 is 12 residues long. Here the CDR3 DNA reads TGTGCCAGCAGCCATCGGGGTACTGAAGCTTTCTTT. Residues: CASSHRGTEAFF.

The chain carries TRBV23-1 and TRBJ2-7; tentative D call: TRBD2 (6 bases). TRBV23-1 carries the ORF label, with uncertain function. The CDR3 has 14 amino acids. V lost 8 bases to trimming and J lost 3 bases, with 17 bases between them. The CDR3 DNA sequence: TGCGCCAGCTATCACTATCTAGCGAACTACGAGCAGTACTTC. Amino acids: CASYHYLANYEQYF.

This chain's CDR3 is CASSHRDRPDGYTF. DNA of the CDR3: TGCGCCAGCAGCCATCGGGACAGACCGGATGGCTACACCTTC. The chain combines TRBV4-3 with TRBJ1-2; 7 bases agree with TRBD1. Germline CDR1 is LGHNA and CDR2 is YSLEER. The CDR3 loop spans 14 amino acids. Trimming at V came to 3 bases and at J to 6 bases, leaving 7 bases not matched to a gene.

The V call is TRBV27, the J call TRBJ2-7; 12 bases line up with TRBD2. The CDR3 has 14 amino acids. Germline V CDR1 and CDR2: MNHEY, SMNVEV (reference sequence). With V trimmed by 6 bases and J by 6 bases, 6 bases remained unmatched. The CDR3 DNA reads TGTGCCAGCAGACGGGGACTAGCGGGCGGCGAGCAGTACGTC. Amino acid sequence: CASRRGLAGGEQYV.

The CDR3 DNA reads TGTGCCAGCTCACCTTACACCGGGGAGCTGTTTTTT. Translation: CASSPYTGELFF. The chain is built from TRBV18 and TRBJ2-2; D remains ambiguous. V was trimmed by 3 bases and J by 3 bases, leaving 2 bases between them. Germline loops: CDR1 KGHSH, CDR2 LQKENI. This CDR3 contains 12 residues. Based on the CDR3 plus reference TRBV18 and TRBJ2-2, the full variable domain is NAGVMQNPRHLVRRRGQEARLRCSPMKGHSHVYWYRQLPEEGLKFMVYLQKENIIDESGMPKERFSAEFPKEGPSILRIQQVVRGDSAAYFCASSPYTGELFFGEGSRLTVL.

V usage is TRBV6-5 and J usage is TRBJ2-7, with TRBD2 matching 10 bases. This CDR3 has 14 amino acids. The germline V gene encodes CDR1 MNHEY and CDR2 SVGAGI. J gave up 6 bases and V 2 bases, and 4 bases lay outside the gene matches. Here the CDR3 DNA reads TGTGCCAGCAGTTACCCAGCGGGAGGGTCCGAGCAGTACTTC. Translating gives CASSYPAGGSEQYF.

The count of this clonotype is one. The chain carries TRBV24-1 and TRBJ2-7; D is unclear. The V gene's germline CDR1 is KGHDR and CDR2 SFDVKD. The CDR3 contains 13 residues. Trimming took 2 bases from V and 3 from J, leaving 7 bases between them. This CDR3 reads CATSDSQNYEQYF. DNA of the CDR3: TGTGCCACCAGTGATTCACAGAACTACGAGCAGTACTTC.

The chain couples TRBV19 to TRBJ1-2; 11 bases line up with TRBD1. Germline trimming cut 5 bases from V and 6 bases from J; bases unmatched to any gene: 8. The CDR3 runs to 15 residues. Per germline, CDR1 LNHDA and CDR2 SQIVND (reference sequence). CDR3 coding DNA: TGTGCCAGTAGTCTCATAGTGGACAGGGGGCATGGCTACACCTTC. This encodes CASSLIVDRGHGYTF.

This clonotype was seen more than once but under ten times. This chain connects TRBV18 to TRBJ2-7; no firm D call. The CDR3 is 13 residues long. The germline V gene encodes CDR1 KGHSH and CDR2 LQKENI. V lost 1 base to trimming and J lost 0 bases, with 4 bases between them. CDR3 protein: CASSPRSSYEQYF. In DNA, the CDR3 is TGTGCCAGCTCACCACGAAGCTCCTACGAGCAGTACTTC.

The J gene is TRBJ2-2, the V gene TRBV3-1; D is uncertain. This CDR3 is built from 11 residues. V gave up 8 bases and J gave up 4 bases, with 5 bases separating them. Germline-derived CDR1 and CDR2 are LGHDT and YNNKEL (reference sequence). CDR3 DNA: TGTGCCAGCCGGACCACCGGGGAGCTGTTTTTT. This encodes CASRTTGELFF.

The V and J genes are TRBV29-1 and TRBJ1-4, with TRBD1 matching 9 bases. The germline CDR1 and CDR2 sequences are SQVTM and ANQGSEA. V lost 4 bases to trimming and J lost 5 bases; unmatched junction nucleotides: 8. The CDR3 spans 15 residues. The CDR3 protein is CSVVKPGQGNEKLFF. DNA for the CDR3: TGCAGCGTTGTTAAACCGGGACAGGGAAATGAAAAACTGTTTTTT.

This chain uses TRBV9 with TRBJ2-1, with D possibly being TRBD1 (6 bases). CDR3 length: 16 amino acids. The germline CDR1 and CDR2 sequences are SGDLS and YYNGEE. Deletions cut 3 bases from V and 0 bases from J, with 13 bases between. For the CDR3, the DNA is TGTGCCAGCAGCGCCCAGGGGAGAAGCTCCTACAATGAGCAGTTCTTC. Encoded protein: CASSAQGRSSYNEQFF.

V usage is TRBV30 and J usage is TRBJ1-1; a weak D match, TRBD1 (6 bases). The CDR3 loop spans 14 amino acids. Per germline, CDR1 GTSNPN and CDR2 SVGIG (reference sequence). V was shortened by 2 bases and J by 1 base, with 11 bases between the two germline ends. CDR3 DNA: TGTGCCTGGAGTCGGGGGCAGGAGAACACTGAAGCTTTCTTT. Amino acids: CAWSRGQENTEAFF.

The rearrangement links TRBV28 to TRBJ1-2, with D tentatively TRBD1 (6 bases). V shed 6 bases and J shed 4 bases, with 15 bases lying between them. The CDR3 spans 14 residues. The germline V gene has CDR1 MDHEN and CDR2 SYDVKM. The CDR3 here is CASRTPGTSYGYTF. In DNA form, the CDR3 reads TGTGCCAGCAGGACTCCCGGGACAAGCTATGGCTACACCTTC.

This chain uses TRBV30 with TRBJ2-7, with 9 bases lining up with TRBD2. Trimming at V came to 3 bases and at J to 2 bases, leaving 14 bases not matched to a gene. Germline V gives CDR1 GTSNPN, CDR2 SVGIG (reference sequence). CDR3 length equals 17 residues. The CDR3 here is CAWSPPPRLAATYEQYF. The CDR3 nucleotides are TGTGCCTGGAGCCCCCCACCCCGACTAGCGGCTACCTACGAGCAGTACTTC.

The rearrangement uses TRBV30 and TRBJ1-3; D is unclear. The CDR3 totals 15 residues. Germline CDR1 reads GTSNPN; CDR2 reads SVGIG (reference sequence). Trimming cost V 2 bases and J 2 bases, with 13 bases left between them. The CDR3 nucleotides are TGTGCCTGGAGTCCTCCTTTGGGGACTGGAAACACCATATATTTT. It translates to CAWSPPLGTGNTIYF.

J is TRBJ1-3 and V is TRBV27, with 7 positions matching TRBD1. Germline trimming cut 5 bases from V and 2 bases from J; bases unmatched to any gene: 9. Looked up from germline, CDR1 is MNHEY and CDR2 is SMNVEV (reference sequence). The CDR3 runs to 16 residues. CDR3 loop: CASSLIRTGAGNTIYF. CDR3 nucleotide sequence: TGTGCCAGCAGTCTAATACGGACAGGAGCTGGAAACACCATATATTTT.

This chain joins TRBV7-9 and TRBJ2-5; 9 bases are a match to TRBD2. Losses at the gene ends were 5 bases for V and 5 bases for J; bases not matched to a gene: 3. The CDR3 loop spans 13 amino acids. Germline V gene lookup returns CDR1 SEHNR and CDR2 FQNEAQ (reference sequence). CDR3 amino acids: CASSAGGRETQYF. The CDR3 DNA sequence: TGTGCCAGCAGCGCGGGAGGGCGGGAGACCCAGTACTTC.

The CDR3 nucleotides read TGTGCCAGCAGCGGGGACGGAGAGACCCAGTACTTC. Its translation: CASSGDGETQYF. The rearrangement links TRBV27 to TRBJ2-5; D may match TRBD1 or TRBD2 (5 bases each). The CDR3 consists of 12 residues. From germline, CDR1 is MNHEY and CDR2 SMNVEV (reference sequence). Trimming took off 6 bases at V and 4 bases at J, with 9 bases between the two ends.

This chain links TRBV24-1 with TRBJ2-1; D is ambiguous. Germline values: CDR1 KGHDR, CDR2 SFDVKD. V was clipped by 8 bases and J by 4 bases, with 11 bases between them. The CDR3 sequence is 13 residues long. The CDR3 nucleotides are TGTGCCACCATAGTCCAGAATTACAATGAGCAGTTCTTC. This sequence encodes CATIVQNYNEQFF.

This clonotype has just one count. The chain carries TRBV7-2 and TRBJ2-5, with 11 bases identical to TRBD2. CDR1 is SGHTA, CDR2 FQGNSA, per germline. The CDR3 is made up of 13 amino acids. The V and J ends lost 4 bases and 5 bases, in that order; junction bases with no gene match: 0. The CDR3 loop reads CASSWTSGETQYF. CDR3 bases: TGTGCCAGCAGCTGGACTAGCGGGGAGACCCAGTACTTC.

This chain uses TRBV28 with TRBJ2-1, with 8 bases fitting TRBD1. Germline loops: CDR1 MDHEN, CDR2 SYDVKM. V dropped 4 bases and J dropped 0; count of bases not matched to a gene: 5. The length of the CDR3 is 16 residues. The DNA of the CDR3 is TGTGCCAGCAGTTCAGGGGGCAGCGGCTCCTACAATGAGCAGTTCTTC. Its protein is CASSSGGSGSYNEQFF.

V and J are TRBV10-3 and TRBJ2-5, with D uncertain. Trimming pared 4 bases from V and 3 bases from J, leaving 9 bases between. Germline-derived CDR1 and CDR2 are ENHRY and SYGVKD. The CDR3 consists of 13 residues. CDR3 residues: CAISGGLEETQYF. The DNA of the CDR3 is TGTGCCATCAGTGGCGGCTTGGAAGAGACCCAGTACTTC.

This sequence joins TRBV25-1 and TRBJ2-7; no clear D. V lost 8 bases to trimming and J lost 3 bases, with 8 bases between them. CDR1 is MGHDK and CDR2 is SYGVNS in the germline V gene. The CDR3 loop spans 11 amino acids. The CDR3 sequence is CASALGYEQYF. As DNA, the CDR3 is TGTGCCAGCGCCCTGGGCTACGAGCAGTACTTC.

This chain connects TRBV29-1 to TRBJ2-2; 7 bases are shared with TRBD2. CDR3 size: 15 residues. CDR1 is SQVTM, CDR2 ANQGSEA, per germline. V dropped 3 bases and J dropped 7; count of bases not matched to a gene: 11. As DNA, the CDR3 is TGCAGCGTTGAGTGGTCCCCGGGGGGAGTCGGGGAGCTGTTTTTT. Its translation: CSVEWSPGGVGELFF.

This chain links TRBV29-1 with TRBJ2-5; possibly TRBD1 or TRBD2 for D (5 bases each). CDR1 and CDR2 (germline): SQVTM, ANQGSEA. CDR3 length: 13 residues. V lost 4 bases and J lost 4, with 13 bases in between. CDR3 in DNA: TGCAGCGTTGTAGGTAGGGACGGAGAGACCCAGTACTTC. It encodes CSVVGRDGETQYF.